The clone carrying this TCR beta chain was found many times. Its antigen is still unknown. The sample originates from a study of T cell repertoires in cytomegalovirus infection. Whole-study results and caveats: Ex vivo, HLA-C-restricted CMV-specific TCR beta clonotypes prevailed over the rest of the response.

Germline-derived CDR1 and CDR2 are MDHEN and SYDVKM. The length of the CDR3 is 12 residues. V lost 10 bases, J lost 1 base, and 7 bases lay in between. TCRdb reanalysed the reads using MiXCR and keeps one entry per CDR3 protein. The sample lists under 200,000 distinct CDR3 sequences; approximately 9.6% were seen once. The source is a human donor in good health (CMV status not recorded). Some clones in this sample may be carry-over from other donors' samples. The gene calls are TRBV28 and TRBJ2-2, with D maybe TRBD1 (6 bases). The specimen sequenced was PBMCs. The CDR3 sequence is CATGQNTGELFF. The CDR3 region has the DNA TGTGCCACGGGACAGAACACCGGGGAGCTGTTTTTT.